This T cell receptor beta chain stems from a study of blood T cell repertoires in COVID-19 (dated by TCRdb to about 2020). In terms of the full investigation: The collaborator samples originated in the United States, Italy and Spain and spanned the acute and convalescent phases of COVID-19. The material from the prospective study consisted of cDNA or gDNA derived from T cells, B-cell-depleted T cells, or PBMCs. The dataset comprised deeply sampled blood TCRbeta repertoires from subjects exposed to, actively infected with, or recovered from COVID-19. The repertoires were made available in a free public database intended to serve as a resource for research on the immune response to SARS-CoV-2. Samples came from the ongoing ImmuneRACE study (first 160 participants) plus 1,254 subjects from 6 global collaborators. The sample metadata nearly always contained a de-identified subject ID, COVID-19 status, age in years and sex. Where HLA class I and class II types were available, the types were taken from metadata supplied by the sample provider, not from assay-based typing.

Collaborating institutions collected whole blood in K2EDTA tubes following their own protocols. For TCRbeta analysis, collaborators shipped samples as frozen whole blood, isolated PBMCs, or DNA extracted from either of those sample types. General study outcomes and caveats: How much clinical and demographic metadata was included differed by source and by participant, and the metadata was provided uncurated.

Concerning this clone: Its antigen specificity is not known. Nothing much larger sits one base from this clone, and base qualities are not available.

TCRbeta CDR3 regions were amplified from genomic DNA using the immunoSEQ Assay, a bias-controlled multiplex PCR. Turning to the authors' computational methods: Nucleated cell counts per sample were estimated from amplification of reference gene primers within the assay. To quantify the absolute abundance of each unique TCRbeta CDR3 rearrangement, sequence reads were collapsed and filtered. For each sample, productive Simpson clonality was calculated by taking the square root of Simpson's diversity index across productive rearrangements. TCRdb mirrors the immuneACCESS table, restricted to in-frame sequences. Some clones are absent from its copies; in checked studies, under half trace to an unresolved V gene, and the reason for the others is unknown. V and J calls and clone size are copied from that table; D and trimming were computed from the DNA. The sample table holds about 30,000 clones, of which around 90% were seen once. Together, the top ten hold approximately 9% of the sample.

From its cysteine to its phenylalanine, the CDR3 spans 13 amino acids. The retained sequence is limited to the CDR3, 39 bases, with the frame set at the first base. V is trimmed back by 4 bases and J by 10 bases, and the junction contains 2 bases that no gene match accounts for. The germline V gene gives CDR1 as SNHLY and CDR2 as FYNNEI. This TCR came from a human donor in a cohort sampled during active COVID-19. Material for sequencing was peripheral blood. The V and J segments used are TRBV2 and TRBJ2-1, and TRBD2 matches 12 of the central bases. In nucleotide form, the sequence is TGTGCCAGCAGTGGACTAGCGGGAGCGGAGCAGTTCTTC. This sequence encodes CASSGLAGAEQFF.